The present T cell receptor (beta chain) was sequenced within a study of Tregs in tolerant kidney transplant recipients. This CDR3 spans 17 amino acids. V dropped 0 bases and J dropped 9; count of bases not matched to a gene: 12. CDR1 and CDR2 (germline): MRHNA, SNTAGT. The assay was immunoSEQ multiplex PCR, and TCRdb's table has in-frame clones only and misses some. The sample lists roughly 250,000 clones; about 80% were seen once. Unstimulated Tregs (CD4+CD25+CD127-) and CD4+CD25- non-Tregs were sorted from PBMCs. Findings and limits, study-wide: The small number of patients limits these findings pending further validation.

Concerning this clone itself: The antigen is undetermined.

The V and J genes are TRBV6-4 and TRBJ2-1; TRBD1 agrees at 9 bases. The sequenced sample was CD4+ T cells from blood. This sequence originates from a human donor in good health. The chain's CDR3 is CASSDSQYRGRTAEQFF. The CDR3, as DNA: TGTGCCAGCAGTGACTCCCAGTACAGGGGGCGAACTGCTGAGCAGTTCTTC.